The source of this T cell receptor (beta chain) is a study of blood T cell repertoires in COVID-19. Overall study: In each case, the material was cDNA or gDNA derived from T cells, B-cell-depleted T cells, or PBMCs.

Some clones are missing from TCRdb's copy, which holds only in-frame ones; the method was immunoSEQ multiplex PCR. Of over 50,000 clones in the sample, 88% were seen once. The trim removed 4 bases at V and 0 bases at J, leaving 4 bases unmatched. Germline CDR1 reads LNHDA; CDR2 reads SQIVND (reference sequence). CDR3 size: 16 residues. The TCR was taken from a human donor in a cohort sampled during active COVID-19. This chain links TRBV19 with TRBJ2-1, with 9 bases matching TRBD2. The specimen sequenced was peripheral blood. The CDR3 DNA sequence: TGTGCCAGTAGTACGGGACTAGCCATCTCCTACAATGAGCAGTTCTTC. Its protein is CASSTGLAISYNEQFF.